This T cell receptor beta chain was found in a study of siplizumab effects on memory and regulatory T cells. Study-wide findings and caveats: Tracing alloreactive clones into unstimulated subsets worked for only a minor fraction of them.

V was pared by 0 bases and J by 4 bases, with 11 bases of the junction left unmatched. Germline values: CDR1 SGHTA, CDR2 FQGNSA. The CDR3 consists of 18 residues. On this clone itself: Its specificity is not known.

Only in-frame clones appear in the TCRdb table, and some are missing; sequencing was by immunoSEQ multiplex PCR. Of approximately 60,000 clones in the sample, less than 80% were seen once. The specimen sequenced was memory CD4+ T cells sorted from blood. This clonotype was sampled from a human donor in good health. The chain is built from TRBV7-2 and TRBJ2-1; 8 nucleotides match TRBD2. The CDR3 region is CASSLASGAGGLYNEQFF. CDR3 nucleotides: TGTGCCAGCAGCTTAGCGTCTGGCGCGGGGGGCTTATACAATGAGCAGTTCTTC.